This entry lists 8 T cell receptor beta chains sequenced from one sample in a study of shared clonotypes between healthy human individuals. CD45RO negativity and positive selection for CCR7 defined naive CD8 cells, a population that excluded terminally differentiated effector memory CD45RA+ cells. Sequencing used immunoSEQ multiplex PCR; TCRdb keeps in-frame clones, though not all of them. The sample has approximately 2,000,000 clones; just under 95% are singletons. Specimen: naive CD8+ T cells from PBMCs. Receptor source: a man aged 18 to 30 in good health. Some clones in this sample may be carry-over from other donors' samples.

The chain carries TRBV27 and TRBJ2-7, with a possible D match to TRBD1 (5 bases). The CDR3 consists of 14 residues. CDR1 MNHEY and CDR2 SMNVEV come from the germline V gene (reference sequence). Trimming cost V 2 bases and J 5 bases, with 13 bases left between them. The DNA of the CDR3 is TGTGCCAGCAGTTTACAGGGTCCAGAAAACGAGCAGTACTTC. Translating it yields CASSLQGPENEQYF.

In the case of this clone: Other DNA sequences in this specimen translate into the identical CDR3. The V gene is TRBV29-1, the J gene TRBJ1-2; D gene ambiguous. Germline CDR1 SQVTM, CDR2 ANQGSEA. The CDR3 runs to 10 residues. V lost 1 base and J 8 bases, leaving 5 bases between the germline ends. This CDR3 is CSVEAGGYTF. The DNA for the CDR3 is TGCAGCGTTGAAGCCGGAGGCTACACCTTC.

The CDR3 region has the DNA TGCGCCAGCAGCCCCGGACTAGCGGGAGTCACAAGGACTACCTACAATGAGCAGTTCTTC. Encoded protein: CASSPGLAGVTRTTYNEQFF. The chain recombines TRBV5-1 with TRBJ2-1, with 13 bases aligning to TRBD2. V dropped 4 bases and J dropped 2; count of bases not matched to a gene: 15. CDR1 SGHRS and CDR2 YFSETQ come from the germline V gene. This CDR3 has 20 residues.

The J gene is TRBJ2-7, the V gene TRBV10-3, with 9 bases identical to TRBD1. Germline V lookup: CDR1 ENHRY, CDR2 SYGVKD. J lost 4 bases, V lost 3 bases, and 13 bases had no gene match. CDR3 size: 17 residues. This CDR3 reads CAISEGLRGTGRYEQYF. DNA for the CDR3: TGTGCCATCAGTGAAGGGTTGAGGGGGACAGGGAGGTACGAGCAGTACTTC.

This chain uses TRBV4-3 with TRBJ2-2, with D perhaps given as TRBD1 or TRBD2 (5 bases each). V shed 1 base and J shed 8 bases, with 20 bases lying between them. The CDR3 spans 17 residues. Germline lookup yields CDR1 LGHNA and CDR2 YSLEER. CDR3 sequence reads: CASSQGFGQGPFGELFF. The CDR3 nucleotides are TGCGCCAGCAGCCAAGGGTTTGGCCAGGGACCTTTTGGGGAGCTGTTTTTT.

The genes are TRBV7-9 and TRBJ1-4; no definite D call. The length of the CDR3 is 14 residues. The ends were cut back, 5 bases at V and 8 bases at J, with 15 bases in the middle. Per germline, CDR1 SEHNR and CDR2 FQNEAQ (reference sequence). CDR3 sequence: CASSLTIAGEKLFF. DNA of the CDR3: TGTGCCAGCAGCCTGACAATTGCGGGAGAAAAACTGTTTTTT.

The chain joins TRBV27 to TRBJ2-2, with D maybe TRBD2 (6 bases). V gave up 7 bases and J gave up 4 bases, with 13 bases separating them. CDR3 length: 14 residues. CDR1 MNHEY and CDR2 SMNVEV come from the germline V gene (reference sequence). The CDR3 region is CASTWSGATGELFF. The CDR3 nucleotides are TGTGCCAGCACCTGGTCGGGAGCCACCGGGGAGCTGTTTTTT.

The genes are TRBV10-2 and TRBJ2-7; 11 nucleotides match TRBD2. This CDR3 has 14 residues. Losses at the gene ends were 5 bases for V and 6 bases for J; bases not matched to a gene: 6. CDR1 is WSHSY, CDR2 SAAADI, per germline. CDR3 sequence: CASSWTSGSVEQYF. The CDR3 DNA reads TGCGCCAGCAGTTGGACTAGCGGGTCGGTCGAGCAGTACTTC.